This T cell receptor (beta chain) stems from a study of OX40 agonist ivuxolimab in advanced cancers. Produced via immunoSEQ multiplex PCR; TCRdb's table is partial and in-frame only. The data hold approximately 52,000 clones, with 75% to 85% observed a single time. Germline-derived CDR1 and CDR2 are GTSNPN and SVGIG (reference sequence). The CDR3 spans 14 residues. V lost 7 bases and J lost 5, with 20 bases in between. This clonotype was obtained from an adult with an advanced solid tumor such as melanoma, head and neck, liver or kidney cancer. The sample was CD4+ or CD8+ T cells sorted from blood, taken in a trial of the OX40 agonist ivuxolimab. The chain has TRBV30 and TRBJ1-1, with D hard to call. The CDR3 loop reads CASGFRTWSTEAFF. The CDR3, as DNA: TGTGCCTCCGGGTTCCGGACGTGGTCAACTGAAGCTTTCTTT.